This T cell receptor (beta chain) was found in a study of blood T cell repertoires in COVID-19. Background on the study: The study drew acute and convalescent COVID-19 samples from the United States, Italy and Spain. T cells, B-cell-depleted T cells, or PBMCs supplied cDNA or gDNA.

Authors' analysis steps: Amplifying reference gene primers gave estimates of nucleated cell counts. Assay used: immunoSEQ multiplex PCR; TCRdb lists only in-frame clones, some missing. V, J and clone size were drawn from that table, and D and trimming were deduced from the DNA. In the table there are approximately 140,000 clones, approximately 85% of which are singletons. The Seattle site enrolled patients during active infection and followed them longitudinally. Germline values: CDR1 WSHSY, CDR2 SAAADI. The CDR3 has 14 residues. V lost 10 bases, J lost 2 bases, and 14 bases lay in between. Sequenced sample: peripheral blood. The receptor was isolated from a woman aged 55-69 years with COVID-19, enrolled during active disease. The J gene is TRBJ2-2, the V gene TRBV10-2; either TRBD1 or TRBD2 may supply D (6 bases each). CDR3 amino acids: CATRGGVNTGELFF. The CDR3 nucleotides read TGCGCCACCAGGGGCGGGGTAAACACCGGGGAGCTGTTTTTT.